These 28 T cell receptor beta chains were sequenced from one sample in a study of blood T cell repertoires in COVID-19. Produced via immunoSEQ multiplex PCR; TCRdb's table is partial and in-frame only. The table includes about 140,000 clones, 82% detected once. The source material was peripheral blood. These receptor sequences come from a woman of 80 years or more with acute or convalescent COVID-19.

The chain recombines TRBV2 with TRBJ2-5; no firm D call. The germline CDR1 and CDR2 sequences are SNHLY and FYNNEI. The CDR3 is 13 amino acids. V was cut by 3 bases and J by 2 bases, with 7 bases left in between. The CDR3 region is CASSESMQETQYF. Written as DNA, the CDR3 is TGTGCCAGCAGTGAGTCCATGCAAGAGACCCAGTACTTC.

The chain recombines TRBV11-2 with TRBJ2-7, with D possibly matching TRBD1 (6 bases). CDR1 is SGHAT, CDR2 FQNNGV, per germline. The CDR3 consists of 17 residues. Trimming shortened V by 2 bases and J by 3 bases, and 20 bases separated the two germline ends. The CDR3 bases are TGTGCCAGCAGCTTATCGGTCAACACAGGGCCCGGCTACGAGCAGTACTTC. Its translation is CASSLSVNTGPGYEQYF.

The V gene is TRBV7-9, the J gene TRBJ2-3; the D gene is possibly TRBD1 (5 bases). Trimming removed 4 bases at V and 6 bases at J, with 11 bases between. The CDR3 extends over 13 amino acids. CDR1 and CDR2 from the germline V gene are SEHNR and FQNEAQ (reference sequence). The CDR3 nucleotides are TGTGCCAGCAGCTGGGGCGACCTGGATACGCAGTATTTT. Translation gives CASSWGDLDTQYF. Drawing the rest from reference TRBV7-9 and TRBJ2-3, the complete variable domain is DTGVSQNPRHKITKRGQNVTFRCDPISEHNRLYWYRQTLGQGPEFLTYFQNEAQLEKSRLLSDRFSAERPKGSFSTLEIQRTEQGDSAMYLCASSWGDLDTQYFGPGTRLTVL.

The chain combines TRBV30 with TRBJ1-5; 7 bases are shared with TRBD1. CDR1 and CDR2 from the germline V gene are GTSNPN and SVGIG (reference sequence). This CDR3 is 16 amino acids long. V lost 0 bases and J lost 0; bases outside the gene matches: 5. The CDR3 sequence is CAWSVPGGYSNQPQHF. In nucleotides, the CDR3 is TGTGCCTGGAGTGTCCCAGGGGGATATAGCAATCAGCCCCAGCATTTT.

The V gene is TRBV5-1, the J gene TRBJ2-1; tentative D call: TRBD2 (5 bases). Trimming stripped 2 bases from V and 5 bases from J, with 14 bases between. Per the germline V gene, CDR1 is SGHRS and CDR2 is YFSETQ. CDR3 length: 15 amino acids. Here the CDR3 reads CASSFGVAWHNEQFF. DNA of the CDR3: TGCGCCAGCAGCTTCGGGGTCGCTTGGCACAATGAGCAGTTCTTC.

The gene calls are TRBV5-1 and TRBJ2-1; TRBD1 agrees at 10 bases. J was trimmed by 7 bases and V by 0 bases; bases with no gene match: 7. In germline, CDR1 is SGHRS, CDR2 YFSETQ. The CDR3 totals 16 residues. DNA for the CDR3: TGCGCCAGCAGCTTGGAGGGACAGGGGTCGGGTAATGAGCAGTTCTTC. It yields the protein CASSLEGQGSGNEQFF.

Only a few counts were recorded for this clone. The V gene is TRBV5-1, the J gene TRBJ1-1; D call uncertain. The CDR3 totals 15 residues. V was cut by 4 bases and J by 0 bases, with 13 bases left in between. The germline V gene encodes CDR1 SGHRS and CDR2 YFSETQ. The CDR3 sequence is CASSTPGAMNTEAFF. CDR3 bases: TGCGCCAGCAGCACGCCGGGAGCTATGAACACTGAAGCTTTCTTT.

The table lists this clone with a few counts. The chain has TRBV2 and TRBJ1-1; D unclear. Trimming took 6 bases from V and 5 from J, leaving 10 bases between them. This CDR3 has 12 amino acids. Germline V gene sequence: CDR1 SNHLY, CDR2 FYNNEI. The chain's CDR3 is CASRGGWTEAFF. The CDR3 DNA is TGTGCCAGCAGGGGAGGGTGGACTGAAGCTTTCTTT.

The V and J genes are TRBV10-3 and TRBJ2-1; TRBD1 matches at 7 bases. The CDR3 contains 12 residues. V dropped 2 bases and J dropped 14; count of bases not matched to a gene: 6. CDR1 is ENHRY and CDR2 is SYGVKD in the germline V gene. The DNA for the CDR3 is TGTGCCATCAGTGAGACAGGGGAAGTTGAGTTCTTC. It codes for CAISETGEVEFF.

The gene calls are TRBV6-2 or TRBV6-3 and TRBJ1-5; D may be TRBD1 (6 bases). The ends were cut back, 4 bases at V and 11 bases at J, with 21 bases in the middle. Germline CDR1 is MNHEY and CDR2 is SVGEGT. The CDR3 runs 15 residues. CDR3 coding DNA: TGTGCCAGCAGTTTCTCGGGCAGGGGCCGGACGGCCCAGCATTTT. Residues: CASSFSGRGRTAQHF.

For the CDR3, the DNA is TGCAGCGTTGAACCCCCTGGTGTAGCGGGGGCACCCTATGGCTACACCTTC. Its translation is CSVEPPGVAGAPYGYTF. This chain links TRBV29-1 with TRBJ1-2; D is possibly TRBD1 (6 bases). V dropped 2 bases and J dropped 4 bases, with 23 bases sitting between them. CDR1 and CDR2 (germline): SQVTM, ANQGSEA. The CDR3 runs 17 residues.

The CDR3 region has the DNA TGTGCCAGCAGTTTAACCGGGTTAAGGACAGCTGGGTATGGCTACACCTTC. Translation: CASSLTGLRTAGYGYTF. The V gene is TRBV27, the J gene TRBJ1-2; D is perhaps TRBD1 (6 bases). The CDR3 runs 17 residues. Trimming took off 2 bases at V and 5 bases at J, with 21 bases between the two ends. CDR1 is MNHEY and CDR2 is SMNVEV in the germline V gene (reference sequence).

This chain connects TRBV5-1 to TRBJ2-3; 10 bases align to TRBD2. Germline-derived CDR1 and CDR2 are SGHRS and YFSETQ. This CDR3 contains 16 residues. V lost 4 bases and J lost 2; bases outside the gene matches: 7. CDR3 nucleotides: TGCGCCAGCAGCAAACTAGCGGGGTCGACCACAGATACGCAGTATTTT. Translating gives CASSKLAGSTTDTQYF.

In DNA, the CDR3 is TGTGCCAGCAGTTTAACTTTACGGCGAGGTACGCAGTATTTT. This sequence encodes CASSLTLRRGTQYF. The rearrangement uses TRBV28 and TRBJ2-3; no definite D call. The V gene's germline CDR1 is MDHEN and CDR2 SYDVKM. This CDR3 has 14 residues. Trimming took off 2 bases at V and 8 bases at J, with 14 bases between the two ends. The variable domain in full, with the rest retrieved from reference TRBV28 and TRBJ2-3, is DVKVTQSSRYLVKRTGEKVFLECVQDMDHENMFWYRQDPGLGLRLIYFSYDVKMKEKGDIPEGYSVSREKKERFSLILESASTNQTSMYLCASSLTLRRGTQYFGPGTRLTVL.

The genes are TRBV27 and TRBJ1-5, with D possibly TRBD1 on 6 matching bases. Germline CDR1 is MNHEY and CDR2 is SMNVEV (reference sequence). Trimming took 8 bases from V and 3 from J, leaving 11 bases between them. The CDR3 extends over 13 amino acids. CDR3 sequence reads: CASWGGINQPQHF. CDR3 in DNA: TGTGCCAGCTGGGGGGGCATCAATCAGCCCCAGCATTTT.

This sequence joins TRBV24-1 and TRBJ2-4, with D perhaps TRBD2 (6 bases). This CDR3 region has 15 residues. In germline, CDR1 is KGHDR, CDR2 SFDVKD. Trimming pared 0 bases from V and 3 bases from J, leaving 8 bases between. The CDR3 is CATSDLQGGKNIQYF. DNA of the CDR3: TGTGCCACCAGTGATTTGCAGGGAGGCAAAAACATTCAGTACTTC.

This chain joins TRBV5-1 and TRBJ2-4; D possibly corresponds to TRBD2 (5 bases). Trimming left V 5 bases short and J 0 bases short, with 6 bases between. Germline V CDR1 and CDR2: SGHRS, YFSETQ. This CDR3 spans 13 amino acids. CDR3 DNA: TGCGCCAGCAGGGAGGTAGCCAAAAACATTCAGTACTTC. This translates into CASREVAKNIQYF.

CDR3 in DNA: TGCAGTGCTAGTTTATATGATAATTCACCCCTCCACTTT. It yields the protein CSASLYDNSPLHF. The chain links TRBV20-1 to TRBJ1-6; D is uncertain. Trimming left V 3 bases short and J 5 bases short, with 8 bases between. This CDR3 region has 13 residues. Germline V gene sequence: CDR1 DFQATT, CDR2 SNEGSKA (reference sequence).

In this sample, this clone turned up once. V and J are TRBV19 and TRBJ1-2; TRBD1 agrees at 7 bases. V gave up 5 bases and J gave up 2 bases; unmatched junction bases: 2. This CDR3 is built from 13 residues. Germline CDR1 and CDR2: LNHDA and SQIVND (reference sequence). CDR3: CASSPTGNYGYTF. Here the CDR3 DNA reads TGTGCCAGTAGTCCGACAGGGAACTATGGCTACACCTTC. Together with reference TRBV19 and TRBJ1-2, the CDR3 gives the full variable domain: DGGITQSPKYLFRKEGQNVTLSCEQNLNHDAMYWYRQDPGQGLRLIYYSQIVNDFQKGDIAEGYSVSREKKESFPLTVTSAQKNPTAFYLCASSPTGNYGYTFGSGTRLTVV.

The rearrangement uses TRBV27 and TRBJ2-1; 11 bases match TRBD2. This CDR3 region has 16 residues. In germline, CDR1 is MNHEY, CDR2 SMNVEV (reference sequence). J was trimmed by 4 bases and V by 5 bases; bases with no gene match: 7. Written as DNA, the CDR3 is TGTGCCAGCAGTCGATTACTAGCGGGGGTTTACAATGAGCAGTTCTTC. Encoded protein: CASSRLLAGVYNEQFF.

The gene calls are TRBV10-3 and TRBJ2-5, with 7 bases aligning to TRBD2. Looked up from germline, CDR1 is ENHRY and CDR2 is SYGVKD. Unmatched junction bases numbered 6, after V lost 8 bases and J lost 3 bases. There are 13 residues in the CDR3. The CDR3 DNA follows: TGTGCCATCTCTCTTCTAGCGGAAGAGACCCAGTACTTC. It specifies CAISLLAEETQYF.

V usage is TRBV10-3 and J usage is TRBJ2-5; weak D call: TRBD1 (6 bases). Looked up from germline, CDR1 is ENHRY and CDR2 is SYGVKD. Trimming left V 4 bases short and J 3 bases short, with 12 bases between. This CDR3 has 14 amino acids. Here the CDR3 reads CAISGVTGEETQYF. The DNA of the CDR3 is TGTGCCATCAGTGGGGTGACAGGCGAAGAGACCCAGTACTTC.

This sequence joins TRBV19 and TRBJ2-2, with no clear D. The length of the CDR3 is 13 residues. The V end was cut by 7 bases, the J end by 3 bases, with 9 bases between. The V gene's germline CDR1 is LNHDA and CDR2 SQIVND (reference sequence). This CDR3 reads CASNLGHTGELFF. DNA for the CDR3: TGTGCCAGTAATCTGGGCCACACCGGGGAGCTGTTTTTT.

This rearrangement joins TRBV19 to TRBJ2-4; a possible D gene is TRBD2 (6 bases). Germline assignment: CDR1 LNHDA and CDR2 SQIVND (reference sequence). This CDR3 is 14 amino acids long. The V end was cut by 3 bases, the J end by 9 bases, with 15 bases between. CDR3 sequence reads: CASSILRLEGIQYF. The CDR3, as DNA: TGTGCCAGTAGTATCCTCAGACTAGAAGGCATTCAGTACTTC.

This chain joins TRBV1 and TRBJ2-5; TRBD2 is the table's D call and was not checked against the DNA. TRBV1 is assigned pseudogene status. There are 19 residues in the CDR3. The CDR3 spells CTSSQHPLFRAGAGETQYF. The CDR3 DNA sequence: TGCACCAGCAGCCAACACCCTCTTTTCAGAGCGGGAGCTGGTGAGACCCAGTACTTC.

The CDR3 loop is CASSPTYRLASYEQYF. CDR3 nucleotide sequence: TGTGCCAGCAGCCCAACGTATAGACTAGCTTCATACGAGCAGTACTTC. The chain is built from TRBV11-2 and TRBJ2-7, with TRBD2 matching over 7 bases. The CDR3 extends over 16 amino acids. V lost 5 bases, J lost 4 bases, and 14 bases stayed unmatched. Germline V gene lookup returns CDR1 SGHAT and CDR2 FQNNGV.

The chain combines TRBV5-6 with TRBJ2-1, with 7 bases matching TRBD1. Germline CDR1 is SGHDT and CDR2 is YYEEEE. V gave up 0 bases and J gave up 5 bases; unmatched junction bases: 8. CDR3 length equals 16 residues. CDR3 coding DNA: TGTGCCAGCAGCTTGGATAGGGGGCTGGAAAACAATGAGCAGTTCTTC. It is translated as CASSLDRGLENNEQFF.

CDR3 sequence (DNA): TGTGCCAGCAGTAGTACAGTGAACACTGAAGCTTTCTTT. It is translated as CASSSTVNTEAFF. The rearrangement links TRBV7-8 to TRBJ1-1, with D unresolved. Germline CDR1 is SGHVS and CDR2 is FQNEAQ. V was pared by 6 bases and J by 0 bases, with 8 bases between. This CDR3 has 13 residues.